A selection of T cell receptor beta chains follows, all from one sample in a study of blood T cell repertoires in COVID-19. The method was immunoSEQ multiplex PCR; TCRdb's version includes in-frame clones alone and lacks a portion of them. The sample consists of about 290,000 clones, around 81% of them appearing once. The specimen was peripheral blood. Receptor source: a woman aged 50 to 60 with active or convalescent COVID-19. Both conserved end residues are part of each CDR3. D genes are given only for firm matches. Not all rows give a size; the values are once, few, many and, for expanded clones, a class.

d_gene	j_gene	abundance	v_gene	CDR3nt	CDR3aa
.	TRBJ1-4	once	TRBV5-1	TGCGCCAGCAGCCTTACTGCTATGACTAATGAAAAACTGTTTTTT	CASSLTAMTNEKLFF
TRBD1	TRBJ1-2	once	TRBV6-6	TGTGCCAGCAGTTACTCTCCCAGGGGGCCCACCTATGGCTACACCTTC	CASSYSPRGPTYGYTF
.	TRBJ1-2	.	TRBV19	TGTGCCAGTAGTAACTCCTTCAGGACAGCCAGGTATGGCTACACCTTC	CASSNSFRTARYGYTF
TRBD1	TRBJ1-6	.	TRBV3-1/TRBV3-2	TGTGCCAGCAGCCAAGGGGACAGGGCTTCACCCCTCCACTTT	CASSQGDRASPLHF
.	TRBJ1-2	.	TRBV5-1	TGCGCCAGCAGCTTGGACATGGGGGGTGGCTACACCTTC	CASSLDMGGGYTF
.	TRBJ2-2	.	TRBV6-5	TGTGCCAGCAGTTCTCCAGGGCCAGCCGGGGAGCTGTTTTTT	CASSSPGPAGELFF
.	TRBJ1-1	.	TRBV28	TGTGCCAGCAACAATGCCCGGGGGCGAGGGAGGGGAGAAGCTTTCTTT	CASNNARGRGRGEAFF
.	TRBJ1-4	.	TRBV24-1	TGTGCCACCAGTGAGAGGTTGCGACGGCTGAATGAAAAACTGTTTTTT	CATSERLRRLNEKLFF
.	TRBJ1-6	.	TRBV28	TGTGCCAGCAGGACCGACTGGAGCTCCTATAATTCACCCCTCCACTTT	CASRTDWSSYNSPLHF
TRBD1	TRBJ1-4	.	TRBV2	TGTGCCAGCACTCTACAGAGGGACAGATTTATCTCAACTAATGAAAAACTGTTTTTT	CASTLQRDRFISTNEKLFF
TRBD1	TRBJ1-5	.	TRBV4-1	TGCGCCAGCAGCCAAGAGGGACAGCAGATGGGTCAGCCCCAGCATTTT	CASSQEGQQMGQPQHF
.	TRBJ1-2	.	TRBV5-5	TGTGCCAGCAGCCTCCTAATAGGACAGACTAACTATGGCTACACCTTC	CASSLLIGQTNYGYTF
TRBD1	TRBJ2-5	.	TRBV2	TGTGCCAGCAGTGAACGCCTCCGGACAGGGGGAGAGACCCAGTACTTC	CASSERLRTGGETQYF
TRBD1	TRBJ2-7	.	TRBV3-1/TRBV3-2	TGTGCCAGCAGCCGAACCAGTGGGACAGGAGGTAGGGAGCAGTACTTC	CASSRTSGTGGREQYF
.	TRBJ1-2	.	TRBV7-9	TGTGCCAGCAGCCCTACCCCCAGGTTTTATGGCTACACCTTC	CASSPTPRFYGYTF
.	TRBJ2-2	.	TRBV19	TGTGCCAGTAGTTCCTACACCAGGGATCCCGGGGAGCTGTTTTTT	CASSSYTRDPGELFF
TRBD1	TRBJ1-6	.	TRBV6-5	TGTGCCAGCAGTCCGGGACAGGGGTCTAATTCACCCCTCCACTTT	CASSPGQGSNSPLHF
.	TRBJ2-2	.	TRBV5-1	TGCGCCAGCAGCGCCACAGGGCCCGGGGAGCTGTTTTTT	CASSATGPGELFF
TRBD2	TRBJ2-6	.	TRBV7-9	TGTGCCAGCAGCTTAGTACGGGGGGCTGGGGCCAACGTCCTGACTTTC	CASSLVRGAGANVLTF
.	TRBJ2-3	.	TRBV24-1	TGTGCCACCAGTCTGCAGGCCCCCGATACGCAGTATTTT	CATSLQAPDTQYF
TRBD1	TRBJ1-6	.	TRBV18	TGTGCCAGCTCCGAAAGCTGGACAGGGGTATCTTCGGAGTCACCCCTCCACTTT	CASSESWTGVSSESPLHF
.	TRBJ1-5	.	TRBV5-1	TGCGCCAGCAGCTTGGTTGGGGGGGCCGATCAGCCCCAGCATTTT	CASSLVGGADQPQHF
TRBD2	TRBJ2-4	.	TRBV6-2/TRBV6-3	TGTGCCAGCAGTTACTCCGTACTAGCGGGAACCCAAGCCAAAAACATTCAGTACTTC	CASSYSVLAGTQAKNIQYF
TRBD1	TRBJ2-7	.	TRBV5-4	TGTGCCAGCAGCTCCCCGGGACAGGGGTCCAACGAGCAGTACTTC	CASSSPGQGSNEQYF
TRBD2	TRBJ2-1	.	TRBV5-1	TGCGCCAGCCAGGGTAGCGGGAGTAATGAGCAGTTCTTC	CASQGSGSNEQFF
.	TRBJ2-3	.	TRBV3-1/TRBV3-2	TGTGCCAGCAGCCCCTCGGCGGGTTTAAATACGCAGTATTTT	CASSPSAGLNTQYF
.	TRBJ2-7	.	TRBV20-1	TGCAGTGCTAGGGTGACACGCGAGCAGTACTTC	CSARVTREQYF
TRBD2	TRBJ2-5	.	TRBV10-2	TGCGCCAGCAGGGCACTAGCGGCCTCGCGATTACAAGAGACCCAGTACTTC	CASRALAASRLQETQYF
TRBD2	TRBJ2-2	once	TRBV5-1	TGCGCCAGCAGCTTGCATCTAGCGGATGCCACCGGGGAGCTGTTTTTT	CASSLHLADATGELFF
.	TRBJ2-7	.	TRBV30	TGTGCCTGGAGTGTAGACAGCGTTCGGGACGAGCAGTACTTC	CAWSVDSVRDEQYF
.	TRBJ1-6	.	TRBV4-2	TGTGCCAGCAGCCAACTCCTCTCCTATAATTCACCCCTCCACTTT	CASSQLLSYNSPLHF
TRBD1	TRBJ2-1	.	TRBV5-1	TGCGCCAGCAGCTTGATGACAGGGGGCAATGAGCAGTTCTTC	CASSLMTGGNEQFF
TRBD2	TRBJ2-7	once	TRBV19	TGTGCCAGTAGTATAGCGGGAGGGCCCATGGACGAGCAGTACTTC	CASSIAGGPMDEQYF
.	TRBJ1-3	once	TRBV5-1	TGCGCCAGCAGCTTGGGTGTGGGCAGGGTTTCCCCCATCAGACATTTT	CASSLGVGRVSPIRHF
.	TRBJ2-3	.	TRBV19	TGTGCCAGTAGTATTGGGGGGATAGCTGATACGCAGTATTTT	CASSIGGIADTQYF
TRBD1	TRBJ1-1	once	TRBV19	TGTGCCAGTAGTGAGGACAGGGGGACGAACACTGAAGCTTTCTTT	CASSEDRGTNTEAFF
TRBD1	TRBJ2-7	.	TRBV2	TGTGCCAGCAGTCAACGAGGGGGCCGGGAGCAGTACTTC	CASSQRGGREQYF
TRBD1	TRBJ1-2	.	TRBV25-1	TGTGCCAGCAGTGACCGGGACAGAGACTATGGCTACACCTTC	CASSDRDRDYGYTF
TRBD1	TRBJ1-2	.	TRBV10-3	TGTGCCATCAGTGGACAGGGGCCGGGGCCGGGACGCTATGGCTACACCTTC	CAISGQGPGPGRYGYTF
TRBD1	TRBJ1-2	.	TRBV24-1	TGTGCCACCAGTGATTCGCGACAGGGACGTGGCTACACCTTC	CATSDSRQGRGYTF
.	TRBJ1-3	.	TRBV9	TGTGCCAGCAGCGTAGCAGGTGTGGGCCCTGGAAACACCATATATTTT	CASSVAGVGPGNTIYF
.	TRBJ1-5	.	TRBV30	TGTGCCTGGAGTGGGACTCTTGGCAATCAGCCCCAGCATTTT	CAWSGTLGNQPQHF
.	TRBJ2-5	.	TRBV20-1	TGCAGTGCTAGGGTTGCGGAGACCCAGTACTTC	CSARVAETQYF
TRBD2	TRBJ2-7	.	TRBV4-2	TGTGCCAGCAGCCAAGACATAGCGGGAACCTCCTACGAGCAGTACTTC	CASSQDIAGTSYEQYF
TRBD2	TRBJ2-7	.	TRBV30	TGTGCCTCTGACACCGGGACTAGCGGCTACGAGCAGTACTTC	CASDTGTSGYEQYF
.	TRBJ1-4	.	TRBV28	TGTGCCAGCACCCACTCTCTGAATGAAAAACTGTTTTTT	CASTHSLNEKLFF
TRBD2	TRBJ2-3	.	TRBV5-1	TGCGCCAGCCAGCGGGAAGTGTTCACAGATACGCAGTATTTT	CASQREVFTDTQYF
TRBD2	TRBJ2-4	few	TRBV2	TGTGCCAGCACTAGGGACTATCTAGCCAAAAACATTCAGTACTTC	CASTRDYLAKNIQYF
TRBD1	TRBJ1-1	.	TRBV18	TGTGCCAGCTCACTAGGACAGGGGGTCAGGAACACTGAAGCTTTCTTT	CASSLGQGVRNTEAFF
TRBD1	TRBJ1-1	few	TRBV19	TGTGCCAGTAGTATTCCAGGGGGCACTGAAGCTTTCTTT	CASSIPGGTEAFF
TRBD1	TRBJ2-2	.	TRBV9	TGTGCCAGCAGCCCACATCAGACCGGGACAGGGGGGTTCACCGGGGAGCTGTTTTTT	CASSPHQTGTGGFTGELFF
.	TRBJ1-1	once	TRBV5-6	TGTGCCAGCAGCTTGAGACAGAGCGTTTACACTGAAGCTTTCTTT	CASSLRQSVYTEAFF
TRBD2	TRBJ2-7	.	TRBV7-2	TGTGCCAGCAGCTGGAGCGGGACCTACGAGCAGTACTTC	CASSWSGTYEQYF